These 26 T cell receptor beta chains came from one sample sequenced in a study of T cell repertoires in cytomegalovirus infection. For these TCRs, the target antigens are not known. From the reads, TCRdb called clonotypes with MiXCR, one entry per CDR3 protein. Of about 900,000 distinct CDR3 sequences listed, around 30% were seen once; the top ten hold roughly 13%. The sample consisted of cultured CD8+ T cells from PBMCs, taken from culture after CMV antigen stimulation. These receptor sequences come from a human donor in good health (CMV status not recorded). Some clones in this sample may be carry-over from other donors' samples.

This chain joins TRBV6-1 and TRBJ1-1; no definite D call. V was pared by 7 bases and J by 3 bases, with 6 bases between. Germline V gene data show CDR1 as MNHNS and CDR2 as SASEGT. This CDR3 contains 11 residues. In DNA form, the CDR3 reads TGTGCCAGCACAGTTCACACTGAAGCTTTCTTT. It yields the protein CASTVHTEAFF.

This clonotype appeared many times. The chain employs TRBV6-1 and TRBJ2-7; the match to TRBD1 covers 7 bases. Germline lookup yields CDR1 MNHNS and CDR2 SASEGT. Trimming took 1 base from V and 0 from J; bases not matched to a gene: 6. The CDR3 sequence is 16 residues long. DNA of the CDR3: TGTGCCAGCAGTGAAGGAGCCAGGGGGAACTCCTACGAGCAGTACGTC. Its protein product is CASSEGARGNSYEQYV.

Concerning this clonotype itself: A junction end diverges from the germline sequence, so it may reflect a read error. The chain couples TRBV2 to TRBJ1-2, with D perhaps TRBD1 (5 bases). Looked up from germline, CDR1 is SNHLY and CDR2 is FYNNEI. This CDR3 region has 13 residues. The DNA of the CDR3 is TGTGCCAGCAGGGGGGACGTACTTCATGGCTGCACCTTC. Translating gives CASRGDVLHGCTF.

This chain joins TRBV7-4 and TRBJ2-6; D uncertain. Trimming took off 8 bases at V and 0 bases at J, with 11 bases between the two ends. This CDR3 is 15 amino acids long. Germline-derived CDR1 and CDR2 are SGHVT and SQSDAQ. CDR3 sequence reads: CASYGRHSGANVLTF. CDR3 nucleotide sequence: TGTGCCAGCTACGGAAGGCACTCTGGGGCCAACGTCCTGACTTTC.

About this clonotype: Possible read error: a much larger clone is one base away. The rearrangement links TRBV27 to TRBJ2-6; TRBD1 might be the D (6 bases). This CDR3 spans 17 amino acids. Germline-derived CDR1 and CDR2 are MNHEY and SMNVEV (reference sequence). CDR3 protein: CARSLAGQTSGANVLTF. In DNA, the CDR3 is TGTGCCAGGAGTTTGGCTGGACAGACCTCTGGGGCCAACGTCCTGACTTTC.

The chain is built from TRBV10-3 and TRBJ2-3; TRBD2 matches at 16 bases. V lost 9 bases and J lost 4; bases outside the gene matches: 1. Germline V gives CDR1 ENHRY, CDR2 SYGVKD. The CDR3 has 14 amino acids. CDR3 in DNA: TGTGCCATGGGGACTAGCGGGGGGGCAGATACGCAGTATTTT. Translated: CAMGTSGGADTQYF.

This clonotype appeared a single time. The CDR3 DNA reads as TGTGCCAGCAGATTCTGGGGGGCGGTAAACACCGGGGAGCTGTTTTTT. The encoded protein is CASRFWGAVNTGELFF. The gene calls are TRBV28 and TRBJ2-2, with D tentatively TRBD1 or TRBD2 (6 bases each). This CDR3 is built from 16 residues. Trimming pared 6 bases from V and 2 bases from J, leaving 16 bases between. Germline V gene data show CDR1 as MDHEN and CDR2 as SYDVKM.

The V call is TRBV5-5, the J call TRBJ1-6, with 7 bases that match TRBD1. The CDR3 spans 15 residues. CDR1 is SGHKS and CDR2 is YYEKEE in the germline V gene (reference sequence). V dropped 5 bases and J dropped 9; count of bases not matched to a gene: 11. This chain's CDR3 is CASSLTGSGSSPLHF. CDR3 DNA sequence: TGTGCCAGCAGTTTGACAGGGTCTGGAAGTTCACCCCTCCACTTT.

This clonotype was picked up a small number of times. The chain has TRBV7-9 and TRBJ1-4, with D possibly matching TRBD1 (5 bases). Trimming took 5 bases from V and 0 from J, leaving 13 bases between them. Germline CDR1 SEHNR, CDR2 FQNEAQ (reference sequence). This CDR3 region has 16 residues. CDR3 residues: CASSDSEVTTNEKLFF. CDR3 DNA: TGTGCCAGCAGCGACAGCGAGGTTACAACTAATGAAAAACTGTTTTTT.

Turning to this clonotype: A much larger clone sits a single nucleotide away, making a read error possible. The gene calls are TRBV7-2 and TRBJ1-1; D gene ambiguous. Germline V CDR1 and CDR2: SGHTA, FQGNSA. The CDR3 length is 12 residues. V gave up 3 bases and J gave up 3 bases, with 5 bases separating them. This CDR3 is CASSFADTEAFF. The CDR3, as DNA: TGTGCCAGCAGCTTCGCGGACACTGAAGCTTTCTTT.

This clonotype has a handful of counts. The chain is built from TRBV6-5 and TRBJ1-1; perhaps TRBD1 as D (5 bases). The CDR3 sequence is 14 residues long. Germline loops: CDR1 MNHEY, CDR2 SVGAGI. V was trimmed by 2 bases and J by 0 bases, leaving 7 bases between them. The DNA of the CDR3 is TGTGCCAGCAGTTACCCGGGGGTGAACACTGAAGCTTTCTTT. Amino acids: CASSYPGVNTEAFF.

This clonotype was counted between two and nine times. The V gene is TRBV20-1, the J gene TRBJ2-2; a possible D gene is TRBD1 (5 bases). CDR1 and CDR2 (germline): DFQATT, SNEGSKA (reference sequence). CDR3 size: 13 residues. Trimming removed 6 bases at V and 0 bases at J, with 8 bases between. CDR3 residues: CSAVQANTGELFF. The CDR3 DNA is TGCAGTGCAGTACAGGCGAACACCGGGGAGCTGTTTTTT.

This clonotype was counted between two and nine times. This chain links TRBV5-8 with TRBJ1-2, with D tentatively TRBD1 (5 bases). Per the germline V gene, CDR1 is SGHTS and CDR2 is YDEGEE. This CDR3 comprises 14 residues. V was shortened by 6 bases and J by 6 bases, with 18 bases between the two germline ends. This CDR3 reads CASTRAGNRDGYTF. Here the CDR3 DNA reads TGTGCCAGCACACGCGCAGGGAATAGAGATGGCTACACCTTC.

This clonotype was found once. The chain links TRBV19 to TRBJ2-7; no clear D gene. Germline assignment: CDR1 LNHDA and CDR2 SQIVND (reference sequence). This CDR3 has 15 residues. Trimming removed 4 bases at V and 9 bases at J, with 22 bases between. CDR3 in DNA: TGTGCCAGTAGTACCCAAACACGCCCGCTGGATGGGCAGTACTTC. Amino acid sequence: CASSTQTRPLDGQYF.

This clonotype has just a few counts. CDR3 DNA sequence: TGCGCCAGCAGCCAAGATCAGGGGGCGAACGGGGAGCTGTTTTTT. It specifies CASSQDQGANGELFF. The J gene is TRBJ2-2, the V gene TRBV4-3, with TRBD1 matching 8 bases. From germline, CDR1 is LGHNA and CDR2 YSLEER. The CDR3 has 15 amino acids. V trimming: 0 bases; J trimming: 7 bases; junction bases outside the gene matches: 4.

The chain is built from TRBV5-5 and TRBJ1-2; D might be TRBD1 (5 bases). Germline lookup yields CDR1 SGHKS and CDR2 YYEKEE (reference sequence). V lost 0 bases and J lost 6, with 18 bases in between. The CDR3 runs to 16 residues. This CDR3 is CASSLGQGTPSNGYTF. CDR3 nucleotide sequence: TGTGCCAGCAGCTTGGGGCAGGGCACCCCCTCGAATGGCTACACCTTC.

This clonotype was found many times. Written as DNA, the CDR3 is TGTGCCAGCAGCGGAACCAAGTCGAGGAATGAGCAGTTCTTC. This translates into CASSGTKSRNEQFF. This chain joins TRBV11-1 and TRBJ2-1; the D is unclear. The CDR3 covers 14 residues. V lost 5 bases to trimming and J lost 7 bases, with 15 bases between them. Germline-derived CDR1 and CDR2 are SGHAT and FQDESV (reference sequence).

This clonotype was recorded at least ten times. J is TRBJ2-1 and V is TRBV27, with 9 bases aligning to TRBD1. V shed 6 bases, J shed 7 bases, and the junction held 4 bases outside the gene matches. Germline V lookup: CDR1 MNHEY, CDR2 SMNVEV (reference sequence). The CDR3 sequence is 13 residues long. DNA for the CDR3: TGTGCCAGCAGCCCAGGACAGGGGAATGAGCAGTTCTTC. This gives the protein CASSPGQGNEQFF.

This chain uses TRBV4-1 with TRBJ2-1, with 9 bases identical to TRBD2. The V and J ends lost 2 bases and 0 bases, in that order; junction bases with no gene match: 14. CDR3 length equals 20 residues. Germline loops: CDR1 MGHRA, CDR2 YSYEKL. CDR3 amino acids: CASSQMTSGAILLSYNEQFF. The CDR3 DNA follows: TGCGCCAGCAGCCAAATGACTAGCGGAGCCATCCTCCTCTCCTACAATGAGCAGTTCTTC.

This clonotype was seen a few times. The chain has TRBV5-5 and TRBJ1-2; 9 positions agree with TRBD1. From germline, CDR1 is SGHKS and CDR2 YYEKEE (reference sequence). The CDR3 consists of 13 residues. J lost 6 bases, V lost 5 bases, and 5 bases had no gene match. CDR3: CASRFDRGNGYTF. The CDR3 DNA sequence: TGTGCCAGCAGGTTCGACAGGGGGAATGGCTACACCTTC.

The chain uses TRBV28 and TRBJ2-5; 14 bases line up with TRBD2. V was clipped by 5 bases and J by 5 bases; unmatched bases: 4. CDR3 size: 15 residues. CDR1 MDHEN and CDR2 SYDVKM come from the germline V gene. This CDR3 reads CASSKTSGGAETQYF. CDR3 DNA: TGTGCCAGCAGTAAGACTAGCGGGGGGGCCGAGACCCAGTACTTC.

This clonotype has a handful of counts. The chain is built from TRBV19 and TRBJ2-7, with D perhaps matching TRBD1 or TRBD2 (5 bases each). V was pared by 3 bases and J by 3 bases, with 15 bases between. Per the germline V gene, CDR1 is LNHDA and CDR2 is SQIVND (reference sequence). CDR3 size: 15 residues. CDR3 sequence (DNA): TGTGCCAGTAGTATGGTCGGGACGGAGTTCTACGAGCAGTACTTC. Protein: CASSMVGTEFYEQYF.

V gene TRBV5-6 combines with J gene TRBJ2-3; 8 bases fit TRBD1. Germline lookup yields CDR1 SGHDT and CDR2 YYEEEE. J lost 4 bases, V lost 4 bases, and 8 bases had no gene match. There are 15 residues in the CDR3. In DNA, the CDR3 is TGTGCCAGCAGCCAGGACAGGGTGGTTCCAGATACGCAGTATTTT. It codes for CASSQDRVVPDTQYF.

This rearrangement joins TRBV19 to TRBJ1-1, with TRBD1 matching 10 bases. The V gene's germline CDR1 is LNHDA and CDR2 SQIVND (reference sequence). The CDR3 runs 15 residues. The V and J ends lost 8 bases and 3 bases, in that order; junction bases with no gene match: 9. The CDR3 DNA sequence: TGTGCCAGTTTTGGGACAGGGGTCGAGGACACTGAAGCTTTCTTT. Protein sequence: CASFGTGVEDTEAFF.

The chain links TRBV14 to TRBJ1-1; D gene ambiguous. The CDR3 sequence is 14 residues long. V lost 5 bases and J lost 1, with 11 bases in between. The germline V gene has CDR1 SGHDN and CDR2 FVKESK. The CDR3 sequence: CASSEGWGNTEAFF. CDR3 bases: TGTGCCAGCAGCGAAGGGTGGGGGAACACTGAAGCTTTCTTT. The full variable domain, rest sourced from reference TRBV14 and TRBJ1-1, is EAGVTQFPSHSVIEKGQTVTLRCDPISGHDNLYWYRRVMGKEIKFLLHFVKESKQDESGMPNNRFLAERTGGTYSTLKVQPAELEDSGVYFCASSEGWGNTEAFFGQGTRLTVV.

This clonotype was seen a handful of times. This chain's CDR3 is CASSQMRQGDTGELFF. The CDR3 coding sequence is TGCGCCAGCAGCCAAATGCGACAGGGGGACACCGGGGAGCTGTTTTTT. The chain uses TRBV4-1 and TRBJ2-2, with TRBD1 identical over 9 bases. The CDR3 runs 16 residues. Trimming took 2 bases from V and 3 from J; bases not matched to a gene: 4. Germline V gene sequence: CDR1 MGHRA, CDR2 YSYEKL.